A single sample gave rise to the 16 T cell receptor beta chains below, sequenced in a study of cytomegalovirus exposure and HLA in healthy donors (dated by TCRdb to about 2017). Receptor libraries were prepared by the immunoSEQ multiplex PCR assay. The multiplex PCR relied on a mix of 60 forward primers for TCR Vbeta segments and 13 reverse primers for TCR Jbeta segments. In its TCRdb copy, this immuneACCESS table keeps in-frame sequences only and misses some clones. Where compared with another copy, unresolved V genes explain less than half of these, and the others have no known cause. The sample table holds some 200,000 clones, of which around 79% were seen once. The ten largest clones capture approximately 1.4% of the sample. Specimen: PBMCs. Receptors originate from a girl between 10 and 17 years old in good health and CMV-seropositive.

The rearrangement joins TRBV5-6 to TRBJ1-1, with 10 bases aligning to TRBD1. The CDR3 extends over 15 amino acids. V shed 3 bases and J 4 bases; nucleotides not matched to a gene: 6. Per the germline V gene, CDR1 is SGHDT and CDR2 is YYEEEE. The CDR3 DNA reads as TGTGCCAGCAGCTGGGACAGGGGTTTTGGCACTGAAGCTTTCTTT. It is translated as CASSWDRGFGTEAFF.

The gene calls are TRBV6-1 and TRBJ2-1, with a tentative D call TRBD2 (5 bases). This CDR3 is 14 amino acids long. Per the germline V gene, CDR1 is MNHNS and CDR2 is SASEGT. V dropped 5 bases and J dropped 8 bases, with 16 bases sitting between them. Here the CDR3 reads CASSNEGGLDEQFF. The CDR3, as DNA: TGTGCCAGCAGTAACGAAGGAGGCCTCGATGAGCAGTTCTTC.

V and J are TRBV27 and TRBJ2-3; 7 bases agree with TRBD2. V lost 8 bases and J lost 4; bases outside the gene matches: 6. Germline values: CDR1 MNHEY, CDR2 SMNVEV (reference sequence). This CDR3 region has 13 residues. The chain's CDR3 is CASGEGFSDTQYF. The CDR3 DNA follows: TGTGCCAGCGGGGAGGGGTTCTCAGATACGCAGTATTTT.

J is TRBJ1-1 and V is TRBV7-8; D remains unclear. Looked up from germline, CDR1 is SGHVS and CDR2 is FQNEAQ. The CDR3 has 11 residues. Trimming removed 2 bases at V and 4 bases at J, with 2 bases between. CDR3 loop: CASSLRTEAFF. CDR3 sequence (DNA): TGTGCCAGCAGCTTACGCACTGAAGCTTTCTTT.

J is TRBJ2-5 and V is TRBV5-5; possibly TRBD1 for D (7 bases). Germline V gene sequence: CDR1 SGHKS, CDR2 YYEKEE (reference sequence). Trimming removed 1 base from V and 1 base from J, with 14 bases in between. The CDR3 length is 16 residues. The CDR3 DNA is TGTGCCAGCAGCTTGAGGCCAGGGGGAGGCCAAGAGACCCAGTACTTC. Amino acids: CASSLRPGGGQETQYF.

The gene calls are TRBV23-1 and TRBJ1-5; D is undetermined. TRBV23-1 is an ORF, and what it does is uncertain. The CDR3 totals 18 residues. Deletions cut 0 bases from V and 0 bases from J, with 15 bases between. In DNA form, the CDR3 reads TGCGCCAGCAGTCAATCTCATGGCGGGGTTTATAGCAATCAGCCCCAGCATTTT. It translates to CASSQSHGGVYSNQPQHF.

The chain has TRBV18 and TRBJ2-7; TRBD2 agrees at 11 bases. V shed 3 bases and J 0 bases; nucleotides not matched to a gene: 7. CDR3 length: 17 residues. Germline V lookup: CDR1 KGHSH, CDR2 LQKENI. The DNA for the CDR3 is TGTGCCAGCTCACCCTTTACTAGCGGGGGAAGCTCCTACGAGCAGTACTTC. This sequence encodes CASSPFTSGGSSYEQYF.

This chain uses TRBV4-1 with TRBJ2-5; TRBD2 matches at 11 bases. Trimming at V came to 3 bases and at J to 0 bases, leaving 9 bases not matched to a gene. Germline lookup yields CDR1 MGHRA and CDR2 YSYEKL. The CDR3 extends over 18 amino acids. The CDR3, as DNA: TGCGCCAGCAGCCACCTCCAGGGACTAGCGGCCTACCAAGAGACCCAGTACTTC. Protein: CASSHLQGLAAYQETQYF.

This chain uses TRBV12-5 with TRBJ1-6; no firm D call. Trimming took off 4 bases at V and 8 bases at J, with 15 bases between the two ends. The CDR3 is 15 amino acids. Germline CDR1 and CDR2: LGHNT and FRNRAP. The CDR3 reads CASGSKLPFDSPLHF. As DNA, the CDR3 is TGTGCTAGTGGTTCCAAACTGCCATTTGATTCACCCCTCCACTTT.

This chain joins TRBV6-5 and TRBJ2-3; 9 bases fit TRBD1. V dropped 2 bases and J dropped 1; count of bases not matched to a gene: 4. Looked up from germline, CDR1 is MNHEY and CDR2 is SVGAGI. The CDR3 has 16 amino acids. The CDR3 DNA is TGTGCCAGCAGTTACGGCCGGACAGGGGGCACAGATACGCAGTATTTT. Protein product: CASSYGRTGGTDTQYF.

J is TRBJ2-3 and V is TRBV29-1; 12 positions match TRBD2. The germline CDR1 and CDR2 sequences are SQVTM and ANQGSEA. V lost 7 bases to trimming and J lost 0 bases; unmatched junction nucleotides: 8. The CDR3 has 16 amino acids. The CDR3 protein is CSATSGGPMSTDTQYF. The CDR3 DNA follows: TGCAGCGCCACTAGCGGGGGGCCAATGAGCACAGATACGCAGTATTTT.

The J gene is TRBJ2-2, the V gene TRBV4-1, with 8 bases matching TRBD2. Germline lookup yields CDR1 MGHRA and CDR2 YSYEKL. This CDR3 is built from 16 residues. V was clipped by 6 bases and J by 0 bases; unmatched bases: 6. DNA for the CDR3: TGCGCCAGCAGGCCAACTAGCGGCCCGAACACCGGGGAGCTGTTTTTT. This sequence encodes CASRPTSGPNTGELFF.

This chain links TRBV5-6 with TRBJ2-7; D perhaps matches TRBD1 (6 bases). This CDR3 has 14 amino acids. CDR1 and CDR2 (germline): SGHDT, YYEEEE. V was shortened by 6 bases and J by 3 bases, with 16 bases between the two germline ends. The CDR3 DNA sequence: TGTGCCAGCACCCGGGTCCAGGGGAGCTACGAGCAGTACTTC. Its protein product is CASTRVQGSYEQYF.

The J gene is TRBJ1-4, the V gene TRBV11-2; no clear D gene. With 0 bases removed from V and 4 bases from J, the gap between germline ends came to 9 bases. This CDR3 contains 15 residues. Per germline, CDR1 SGHAT and CDR2 FQNNGV. The CDR3 is CASSLEVVNNEKLFF. The CDR3 nucleotides read TGTGCCAGCAGCTTAGAAGTAGTTAATAATGAAAAACTGTTTTTT.

Regarding this clone: Compared with germline, one end of the junction differs, possibly owing to a read error. V gene TRBV2 combines with J gene TRBJ2-7; 7 nucleotides line up with TRBD2. Germline V gives CDR1 SNHLY, CDR2 FYNNEI. The CDR3 runs to 11 residues. The CDR3: CASGGVVEKNF. CDR3 in DNA: TGTGCCAGCGGGGGGGTGGTAGAGAAGAACTTC.

The chain is built from TRBV7-8 and TRBJ2-2, with TRBD2 matching over 7 bases. Germline V gene data show CDR1 as SGHVS and CDR2 as FQNEAQ. The CDR3 is 18 residues long. Losses at the gene ends were 4 bases for V and 1 base for J; bases not matched to a gene: 12. The DNA of the CDR3 is TGTGCCAGCAGCTCGTCCAGCGGGGCGGGGGAGAACACCGGGGAGCTGTTTTTT. It codes for CASSSSSGAGENTGELFF.